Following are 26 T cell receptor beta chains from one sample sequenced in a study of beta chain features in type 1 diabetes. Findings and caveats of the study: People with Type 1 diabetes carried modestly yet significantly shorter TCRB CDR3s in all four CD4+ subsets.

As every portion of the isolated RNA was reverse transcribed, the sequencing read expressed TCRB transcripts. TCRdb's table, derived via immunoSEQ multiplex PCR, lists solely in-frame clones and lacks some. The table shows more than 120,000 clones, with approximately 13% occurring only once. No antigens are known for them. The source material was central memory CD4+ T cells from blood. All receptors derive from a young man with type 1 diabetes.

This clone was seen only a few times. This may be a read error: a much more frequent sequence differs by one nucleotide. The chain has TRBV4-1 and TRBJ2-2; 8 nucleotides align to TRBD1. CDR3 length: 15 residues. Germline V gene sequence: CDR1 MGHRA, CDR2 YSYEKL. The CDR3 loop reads CASSQAGGDTGERFF. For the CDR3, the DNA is TGCGCCAGCAGCCAGGCAGGGGGCGACACCGGGGAGCGGTTTTTT.

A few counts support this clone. The CDR3 DNA reads as TGTGCCTGGAGTGTAGAAGGCAGAGAGAACACTGAAGCTTTCTTT. As protein: CAWSVEGRENTEAFF. The gene calls are TRBV30 and TRBJ1-1; the D is unclear. V dropped 0 bases and J dropped 1 base, with 12 bases sitting between them. There are 15 residues in the CDR3. Germline V gene sequence: CDR1 GTSNPN, CDR2 SVGIG (reference sequence).

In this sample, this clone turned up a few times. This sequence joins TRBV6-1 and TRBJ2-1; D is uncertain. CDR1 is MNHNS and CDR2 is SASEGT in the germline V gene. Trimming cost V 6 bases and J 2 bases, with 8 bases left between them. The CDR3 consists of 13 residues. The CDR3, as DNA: TGTGCCAGCAGGGTGCCCCCCTACAATGAGCAGTTCTTC. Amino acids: CASRVPPYNEQFF.

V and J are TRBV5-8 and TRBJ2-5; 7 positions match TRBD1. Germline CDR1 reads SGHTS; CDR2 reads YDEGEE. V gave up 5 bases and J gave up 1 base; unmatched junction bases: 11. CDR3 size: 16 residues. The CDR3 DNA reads TGTGCCAGCAGGCAGGGGGACAGATCACTCCAAGAGACCCAGTACTTC. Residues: CASRQGDRSLQETQYF.

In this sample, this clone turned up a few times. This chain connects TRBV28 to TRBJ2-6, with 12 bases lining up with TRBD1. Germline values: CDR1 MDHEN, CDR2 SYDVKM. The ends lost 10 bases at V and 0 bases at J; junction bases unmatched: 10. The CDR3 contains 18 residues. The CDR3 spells CATRDRGLSYSGANVLTF. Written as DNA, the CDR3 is TGTGCCACCCGGGACAGGGGGCTGTCCTACTCTGGGGCCAACGTCCTGACTTTC.

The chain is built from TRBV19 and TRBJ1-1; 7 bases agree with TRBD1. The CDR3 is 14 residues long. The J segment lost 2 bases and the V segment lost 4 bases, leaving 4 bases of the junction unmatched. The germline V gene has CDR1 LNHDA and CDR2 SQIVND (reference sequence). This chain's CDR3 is CASSTGTANTEAFF. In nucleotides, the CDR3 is TGTGCCAGTAGTACTGGGACAGCTAACACTGAAGCTTTCTTT.

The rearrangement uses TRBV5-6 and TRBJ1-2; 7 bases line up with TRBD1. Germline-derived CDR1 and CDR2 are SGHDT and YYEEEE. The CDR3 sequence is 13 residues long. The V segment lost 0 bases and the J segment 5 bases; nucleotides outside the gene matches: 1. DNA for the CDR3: TGTGCCAGCAGCTTGGAACAGGGGTATGGCTACACCTTC. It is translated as CASSLEQGYGYTF.

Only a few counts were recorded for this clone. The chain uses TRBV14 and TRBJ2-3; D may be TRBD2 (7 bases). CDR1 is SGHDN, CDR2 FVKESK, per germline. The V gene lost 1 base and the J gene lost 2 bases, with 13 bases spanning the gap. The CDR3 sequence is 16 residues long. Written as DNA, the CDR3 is TGTGCCAGCAGCCAAGGTTTGCGGGGGCCCACAGATACGCAGTATTTT. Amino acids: CASSQGLRGPTDTQYF.

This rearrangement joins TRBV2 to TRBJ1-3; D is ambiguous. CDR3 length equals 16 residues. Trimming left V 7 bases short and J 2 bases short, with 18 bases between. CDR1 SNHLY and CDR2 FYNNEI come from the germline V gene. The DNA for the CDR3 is TGTGCCAGCAAGTTTTCTCTCGGAGAGGCTGGAAACACCATATATTTT. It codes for CASKFSLGEAGNTIYF.

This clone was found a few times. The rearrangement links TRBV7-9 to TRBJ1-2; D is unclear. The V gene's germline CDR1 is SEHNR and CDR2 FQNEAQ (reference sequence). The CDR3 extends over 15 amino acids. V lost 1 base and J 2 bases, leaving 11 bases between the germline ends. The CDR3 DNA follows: TGTGCCAGCAGCTTAGGTGTCTATCTAAACTATGGCTACACCTTC. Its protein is CASSLGVYLNYGYTF. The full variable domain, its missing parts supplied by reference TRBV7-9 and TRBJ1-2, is DTGVSQNPRHKITKRGQNVTFRCDPISEHNRLYWYRQTLGQGPEFLTYFQNEAQLEKSRLLSDRFSAERPKGSFSTLEIQRTEQGDSAMYLCASSLGVYLNYGYTFGSGTRLTVV.

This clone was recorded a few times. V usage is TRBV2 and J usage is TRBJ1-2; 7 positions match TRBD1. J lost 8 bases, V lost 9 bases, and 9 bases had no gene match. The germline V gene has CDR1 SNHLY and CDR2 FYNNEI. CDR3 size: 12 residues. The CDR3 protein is CASYWDSGGYTF. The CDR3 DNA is TGTGCCAGTTACTGGGACAGCGGCGGCTACACCTTC. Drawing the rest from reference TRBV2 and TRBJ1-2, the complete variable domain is EPEVTQTPSHQVTQMGQEVILRCVPISNHLYFYWYRQILGQKVEFLVSFYNNEISEKSEIFDDQFSVERPDGSNFTLKIRSTKLEDSAMYFCASYWDSGGYTFGSGTRLTVV.

Here the CDR3 reads CAISVQSNYGYTF. The CDR3 coding sequence is TGTGCCATCAGTGTTCAGTCTAACTATGGCTACACCTTC. The chain is built from TRBV10-3 and TRBJ1-2; D remains unclear. CDR3 length: 13 amino acids. Between the trimmed V and J ends, which lost 4 bases and 0 bases, there was a span of 6 bases. From germline, CDR1 is ENHRY and CDR2 SYGVKD.

DNA for the CDR3: TGTGCCAGCAGCTTAAACGCCGGGACAGCGAATTCACCCCTCCACTTT. Amino acid sequence: CASSLNAGTANSPLHF. The V and J genes are TRBV7-2 and TRBJ1-6, with 7 bases lining up with TRBD1. The CDR3 runs to 16 residues. V gave up 2 bases and J gave up 7 bases; unmatched junction bases: 8. The germline V gene has CDR1 SGHTA and CDR2 FQGNSA.

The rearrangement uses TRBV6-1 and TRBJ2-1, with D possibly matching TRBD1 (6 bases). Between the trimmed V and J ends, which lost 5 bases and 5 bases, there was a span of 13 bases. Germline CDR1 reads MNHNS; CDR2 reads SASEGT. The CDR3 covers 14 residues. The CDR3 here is CASSSGAANNEQFF. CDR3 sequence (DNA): TGTGCCAGCAGTTCAGGGGCAGCGAACAATGAGCAGTTCTTC.

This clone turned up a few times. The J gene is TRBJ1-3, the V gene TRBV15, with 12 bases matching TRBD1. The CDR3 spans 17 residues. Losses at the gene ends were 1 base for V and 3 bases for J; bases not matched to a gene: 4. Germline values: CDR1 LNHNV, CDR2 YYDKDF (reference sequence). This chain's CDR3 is CATSRGGTGGFGNTIYF. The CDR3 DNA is TGTGCCACCAGCAGAGGCGGGACAGGGGGCTTTGGAAACACCATATATTTT.

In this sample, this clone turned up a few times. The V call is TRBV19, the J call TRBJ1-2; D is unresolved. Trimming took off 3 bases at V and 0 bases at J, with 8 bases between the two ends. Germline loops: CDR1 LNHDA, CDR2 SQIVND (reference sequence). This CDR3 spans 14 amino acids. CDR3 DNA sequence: TGTGCCAGTAGTATTCAGGCAGCTAACTATGGCTACACCTTC. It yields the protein CASSIQAANYGYTF. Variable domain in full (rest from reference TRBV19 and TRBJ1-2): DGGITQSPKYLFRKEGQNVTLSCEQNLNHDAMYWYRQDPGQGLRLIYYSQIVNDFQKGDIAEGYSVSREKKESFPLTVTSAQKNPTAFYLCASSIQAANYGYTFGSGTRLTVV.

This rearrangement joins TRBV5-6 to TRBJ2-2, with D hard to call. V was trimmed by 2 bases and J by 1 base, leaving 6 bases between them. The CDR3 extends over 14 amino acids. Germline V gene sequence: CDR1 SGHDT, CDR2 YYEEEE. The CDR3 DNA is TGTGCCAGCAGCTTCTGGCAGAACACCGGGGAGCTGTTTTTT. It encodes CASSFWQNTGELFF.

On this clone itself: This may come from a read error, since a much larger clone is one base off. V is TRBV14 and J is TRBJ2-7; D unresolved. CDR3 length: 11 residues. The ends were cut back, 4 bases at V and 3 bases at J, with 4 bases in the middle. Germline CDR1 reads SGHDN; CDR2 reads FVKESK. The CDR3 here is CASSRGYEQYF. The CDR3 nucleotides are TGTGCCAGCAGCCGGGGCTACGAGCAGTACTTC.

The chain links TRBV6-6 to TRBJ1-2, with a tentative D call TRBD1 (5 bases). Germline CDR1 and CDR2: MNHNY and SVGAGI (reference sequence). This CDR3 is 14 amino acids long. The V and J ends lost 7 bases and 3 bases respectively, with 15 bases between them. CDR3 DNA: TGTGCCAGCACCAAACAGGACGGGTACTATGGCTACACCTTC. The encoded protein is CASTKQDGYYGYTF.

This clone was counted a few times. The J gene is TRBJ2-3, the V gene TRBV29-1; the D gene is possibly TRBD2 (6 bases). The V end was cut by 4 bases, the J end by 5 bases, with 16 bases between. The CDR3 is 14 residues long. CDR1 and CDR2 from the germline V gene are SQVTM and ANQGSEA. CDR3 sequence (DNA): TGCAGCGTTGCAGCGGGCGGAGGATTAGATACGCAGTATTTT. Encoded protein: CSVAAGGGLDTQYF.

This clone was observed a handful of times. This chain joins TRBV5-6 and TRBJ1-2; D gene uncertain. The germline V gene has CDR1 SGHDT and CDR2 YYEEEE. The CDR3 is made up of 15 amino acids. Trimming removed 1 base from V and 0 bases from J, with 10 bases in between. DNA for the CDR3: TGTGCCAGCAGCTTGCTCCGGGGAACTAACTATGGCTACACCTTC. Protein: CASSLLRGTNYGYTF.

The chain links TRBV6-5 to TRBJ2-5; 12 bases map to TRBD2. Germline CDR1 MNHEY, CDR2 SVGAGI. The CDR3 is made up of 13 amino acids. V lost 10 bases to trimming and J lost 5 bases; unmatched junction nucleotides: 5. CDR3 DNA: TGTGCCACACGGCTAGCGGGAGGGGAGACCCAGTACTTC. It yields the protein CATRLAGGETQYF.

CDR3 nucleotides: TGCAGCGTTGAGATGGACTCTGGGGCCAACGTCCTGACTTTC. Protein sequence: CSVEMDSGANVLTF. This sequence joins TRBV29-1 and TRBJ2-6; D ambiguous. Germline V gene data show CDR1 as SQVTM and CDR2 as ANQGSEA. V was pared by 3 bases and J by 0 bases, with 6 bases between. This CDR3 is built from 14 residues.

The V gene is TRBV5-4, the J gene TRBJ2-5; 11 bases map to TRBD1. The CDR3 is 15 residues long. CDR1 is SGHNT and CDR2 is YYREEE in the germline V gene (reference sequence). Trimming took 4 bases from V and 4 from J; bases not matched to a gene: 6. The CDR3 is CASSTGQGGGETQYF. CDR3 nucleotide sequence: TGTGCCAGCAGCACGGGACAGGGGGGAGGAGAGACCCAGTACTTC.

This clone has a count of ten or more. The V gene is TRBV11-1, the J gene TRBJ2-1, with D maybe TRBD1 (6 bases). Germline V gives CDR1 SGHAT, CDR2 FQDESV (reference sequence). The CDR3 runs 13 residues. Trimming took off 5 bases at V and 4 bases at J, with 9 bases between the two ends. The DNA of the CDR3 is TGTGCCAGCAGCCCAGGACAGTACAATGAGCAGTTCTTC. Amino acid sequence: CASSPGQYNEQFF.

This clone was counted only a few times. In DNA form, the CDR3 reads TGTGCCAGTAGTTACCGGGGGCTGAATCCTGAAGCTTTCTTT. This encodes CASSYRGLNPEAFF. The rearrangement joins TRBV19 to TRBJ1-1; a weak D match, TRBD1 (6 bases). The CDR3 spans 14 residues. Trimming stripped 5 bases from V and 6 bases from J, with 16 bases between. Germline V lookup: CDR1 LNHDA, CDR2 SQIVND (reference sequence). The whole variable domain, filled in from reference TRBV19 and TRBJ1-1, reads DGGITQSPKYLFRKEGQNVTLSCEQNLNHDAMYWYRQDPGQGLRLIYYSQIVNDFQKGDIAEGYSVSREKKESFPLTVTSAQKNPTAFYLCASSYRGLNPEAFFGQGTRLTVV.